Below, 10 T cell receptor beta chains from the same sample are listed, as sequenced in a study of T cell repertoires in cytomegalovirus infection. From the reads, TCRdb called clonotypes with MiXCR, one entry per CDR3 protein. Of 300,000 to 450,000 distinct CDR3 sequences listed, around 18% are singletons. The sample comprised PBMCs. Every receptor here comes from a human donor in good health (CMV status not recorded). Some clones in this sample may be carry-over from other donors' samples.

The rearrangement joins TRBV20-1 to TRBJ2-5; 8 bases match TRBD2. The V gene end was trimmed by 5 bases and the J gene end by 4 bases; junction bases not matched to a gene: 9. The CDR3 is 14 amino acids. Germline CDR1 reads DFQATT; CDR2 reads SNEGSKA (reference sequence). The DNA of the CDR3 is TGCAGTGCTCATCTAGCGGGCCGGGGAGAGACCCAGTACTTC. This codes for CSAHLAGRGETQYF.

The rearrangement uses TRBV20-1 and TRBJ1-6, with 7 positions matching TRBD1. V shed 6 bases and J 8 bases; nucleotides not matched to a gene: 4. Germline loops: CDR1 DFQATT, CDR2 SNEGSKA (reference sequence). The CDR3 contains 12 residues. In DNA form, the CDR3 reads TGCAGTGCCGGGACAGTCGATTCACCCCTCCACTTT. The encoded protein is CSAGTVDSPLHF.

The V and J genes are TRBV7-9 and TRBJ1-5, with a weak D call TRBD1 (5 bases). The CDR3 has 14 amino acids. The V end lost 5 bases, the J end lost 3 bases, and 11 bases lay between the germline ends. The germline V gene encodes CDR1 SEHNR and CDR2 FQNEAQ (reference sequence). The CDR3, as DNA: TGTGCCAGCAGCCACGGGGCCTTCAATCAGCCCCAGCATTTT. Translation gives CASSHGAFNQPQHF.

The chain couples TRBV20-1 to TRBJ1-6; D possibly corresponds to TRBD1 (5 bases). Germline V gives CDR1 DFQATT, CDR2 SNEGSKA (reference sequence). CDR3 size: 16 residues. The V end was cut by 0 bases, the J end by 7 bases, with 16 bases between. The DNA of the CDR3 is TGCAGTGCTAGAGATATCCTGGGGGGAGACAATTCACCCCTCCACTTT. Its protein is CSARDILGGDNSPLHF.

V is TRBV2 and J is TRBJ2-5; D is tentatively TRBD1 or TRBD2 (5 bases each). Trimming took 0 bases from V and 5 from J, leaving 13 bases between them. Germline CDR1 SNHLY, CDR2 FYNNEI. The CDR3 sequence is 15 residues long. The CDR3 is CASSEALPGLETQYF. In nucleotides, the CDR3 is TGTGCCAGCAGTGAAGCTCTCCCGGGGCTGGAGACCCAGTACTTC.

This chain links TRBV3-1 with TRBJ2-1; 8 bases map to TRBD2. In germline, CDR1 is LGHDT, CDR2 YNNKEL (reference sequence). The ends lost 2 bases at V and 8 bases at J; junction bases unmatched: 11. This CDR3 region has 16 residues. The CDR3 DNA sequence: TGTGCCAGCAGCCAACCAAACACGGGGGGGAAGGATGAGCAGTTCTTC. It translates to CASSQPNTGGKDEQFF.

A few counts support this clonotype. The genes are TRBV11-2 and TRBJ2-5; D is tentatively TRBD1 or TRBD2 (6 bases each). Trimming removed 2 bases at V and 7 bases at J, with 11 bases between. Germline V CDR1 and CDR2: SGHAT, FQNNGV. CDR3 size: 13 residues. CDR3 protein: CASSLRGELTQYF. CDR3 nucleotides: TGTGCCAGCAGCTTAAGGGGGGAGTTGACCCAGTACTTC.

The V call is TRBV28, the J call TRBJ1-1; 10 nucleotides line up with TRBD1. The CDR3 totals 13 residues. The J segment lost 7 bases and the V segment lost 5 bases, leaving 4 bases of the junction unmatched. Germline-derived CDR1 and CDR2 are MDHEN and SYDVKM. CDR3 amino acids: CASSPGQGFEAFF. CDR3 coding DNA: TGTGCCAGCAGTCCGGGACAGGGGTTTGAAGCTTTCTTT.

Only a few counts were recorded for this clonotype. J is TRBJ1-5 and V is TRBV4-3; D is perhaps TRBD1 (5 bases). This CDR3 comprises 14 residues. Looked up from germline, CDR1 is LGHNA and CDR2 is YSLEER. V lost 0 bases and J 5 bases, leaving 8 bases between the germline ends. In DNA form, the CDR3 reads TGCGCCAGCAGCCAAGATATGGGGGATCAGCCCCAGCATTTT. Amino acids: CASSQDMGDQPQHF.

The chain carries TRBV12-5 and TRBJ2-5; 9 nucleotides agree with TRBD2. The junction had 1 base not matched to a gene; V was cut back by 0 bases and J by 2 bases. CDR3 size: 15 residues. CDR1 and CDR2 (germline): LGHNT, FRNRAP. The CDR3 here is CASGLVAGGQETQYF. DNA of the CDR3: TGTGCTAGTGGTTTGGTAGCGGGAGGACAAGAGACCCAGTACTTC.